This TCR beta chain was identified during a study of technical replicates of blood from several donors. Profiling relied on immunoSEQ multiplex PCR, and the TCRdb table lists in-frame clones only, not all of them. The table includes about 83,000 clones, 90% to 97% detected once. V was trimmed by 4 bases and J by 3 bases, leaving 10 bases between them. Germline V lookup: CDR1 MNHNS, CDR2 SASEGT. The CDR3 consists of 13 residues. V gene TRBV6-1 combines with J gene TRBJ2-7, with D maybe TRBD2 (6 bases). This TCR was sampled from a human donor in good health. The source material was T cells isolated from PBMCs. The CDR3 sequence is CASSVLAIYEQYF. CDR3 sequence (DNA): TGTGCCAGCAGTGTCCTAGCGATCTACGAGCAGTACTTC.